This TCR beta chain was sequenced for a study of CD8+CD57+ T cells in acquired aplastic anemia. Study background: DNA recovered from sorted CD4+ and CD8+ cells had a mean of around 3.2 ug. Study results and limitations: Patients had around 30 CD8+ CDR3 sequences in common with controls (the shared set). Controls and patients did not differ significantly in CD8+ Simpson's diversity.

As regards this clonotype: Its antigen is as yet unknown.

Profiling of TCR beta VDJ combinations and CDR3 sequences used genomic DNA as template. TCRdb redid the calling of the reads with MiXCR, one entry per CDR3 protein. Here the sample spans under 40,000 distinct CDR3 sequences, around 82% being singletons. Per germline, CDR1 KGHDR and CDR2 SFDVKD. The CDR3 consists of 13 residues. V lost 3 bases, J lost 3 bases, and 8 bases lay in between. The TCR sequence derives from a human donor in good health, serving as a control. The gene calls are TRBV24-1 and TRBJ2-7; D is unresolved. The sample consisted of sorted CD4+, CD8+, or CD8+CD57+ T cells (not recorded which) from PBMCs. CDR3 nucleotides: TGTGCCACCAGTGATGTCAGTGGCTACGAGCAGTACTTC. Translated, it gives CATSDVSGYEQYF.